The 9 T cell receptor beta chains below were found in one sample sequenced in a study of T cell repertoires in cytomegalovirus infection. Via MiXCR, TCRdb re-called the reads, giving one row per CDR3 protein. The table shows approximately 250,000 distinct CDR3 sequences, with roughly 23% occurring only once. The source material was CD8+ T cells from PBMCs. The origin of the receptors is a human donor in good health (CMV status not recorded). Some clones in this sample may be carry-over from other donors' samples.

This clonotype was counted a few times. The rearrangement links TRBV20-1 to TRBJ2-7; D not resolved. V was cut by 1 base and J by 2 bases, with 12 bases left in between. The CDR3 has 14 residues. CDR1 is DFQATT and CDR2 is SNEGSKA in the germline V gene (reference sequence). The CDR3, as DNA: TGCAGTGCTAGAGCCCGGGCCATGACCTACGAGCAGTACTTC. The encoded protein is CSARARAMTYEQYF.

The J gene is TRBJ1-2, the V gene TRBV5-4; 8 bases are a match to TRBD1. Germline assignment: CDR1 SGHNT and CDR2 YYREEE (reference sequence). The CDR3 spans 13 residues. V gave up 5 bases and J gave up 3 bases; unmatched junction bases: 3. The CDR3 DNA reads TGTGCCAGCAGGGTGACAGGGGACTATGGCTACACCTTC. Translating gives CASRVTGDYGYTF.

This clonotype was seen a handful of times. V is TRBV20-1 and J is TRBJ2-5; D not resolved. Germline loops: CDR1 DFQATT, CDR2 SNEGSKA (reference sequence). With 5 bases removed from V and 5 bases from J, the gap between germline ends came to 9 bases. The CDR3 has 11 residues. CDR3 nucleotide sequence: TGCAGTGCTCCCGACCTGGAGACCCAGTACTTC. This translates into CSAPDLETQYF.

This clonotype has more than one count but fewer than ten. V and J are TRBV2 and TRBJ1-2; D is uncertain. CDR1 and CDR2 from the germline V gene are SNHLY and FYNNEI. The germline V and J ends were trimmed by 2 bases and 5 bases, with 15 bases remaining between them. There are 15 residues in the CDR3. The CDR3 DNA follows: TGTGCCAGCAGTGAATGGGCAGGAGACCCGTATGGCTACACCTTC. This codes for CASSEWAGDPYGYTF.

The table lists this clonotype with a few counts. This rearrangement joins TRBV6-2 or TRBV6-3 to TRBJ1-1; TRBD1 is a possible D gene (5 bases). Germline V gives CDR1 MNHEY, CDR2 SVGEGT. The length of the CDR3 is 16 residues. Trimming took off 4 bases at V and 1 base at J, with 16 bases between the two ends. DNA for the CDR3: TGTGCCAGCAGTTTTTGGGCACAGGTCACGAACACTGAAGCTTTCTTT. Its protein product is CASSFWAQVTNTEAFF.

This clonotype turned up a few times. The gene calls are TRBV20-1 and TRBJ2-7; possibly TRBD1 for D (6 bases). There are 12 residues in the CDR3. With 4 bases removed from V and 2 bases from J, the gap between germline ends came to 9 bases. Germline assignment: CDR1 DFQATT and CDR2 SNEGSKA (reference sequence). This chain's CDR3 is CSAMQGTYEQYF. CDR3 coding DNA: TGCAGTGCTATGCAGGGGACCTACGAGCAGTACTTC.

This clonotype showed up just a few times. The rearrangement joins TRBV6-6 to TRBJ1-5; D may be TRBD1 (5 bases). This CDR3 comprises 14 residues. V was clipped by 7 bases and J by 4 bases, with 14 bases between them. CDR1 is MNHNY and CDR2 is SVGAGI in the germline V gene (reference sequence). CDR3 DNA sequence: TGTGCCAGCACCAGTGCGAGGACAAATCAGCCCCAGCATTTT. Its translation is CASTSARTNQPQHF.

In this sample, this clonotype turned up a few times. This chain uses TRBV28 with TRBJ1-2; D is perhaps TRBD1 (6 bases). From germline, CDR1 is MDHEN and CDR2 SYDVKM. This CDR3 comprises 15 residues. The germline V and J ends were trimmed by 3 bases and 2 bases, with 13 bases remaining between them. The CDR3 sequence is CASSFRQGQNYGYTF. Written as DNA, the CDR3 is TGTGCCAGCAGTTTTAGGCAGGGGCAAAACTATGGCTACACCTTC.

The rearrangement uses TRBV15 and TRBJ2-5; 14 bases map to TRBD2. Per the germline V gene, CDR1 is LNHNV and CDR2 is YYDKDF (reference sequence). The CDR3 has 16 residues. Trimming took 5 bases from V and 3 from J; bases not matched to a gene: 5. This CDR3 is CATSGRLAGGEETQYF. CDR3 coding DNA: TGTGCCACCAGCGGAAGACTAGCGGGGGGGGAAGAGACCCAGTACTTC. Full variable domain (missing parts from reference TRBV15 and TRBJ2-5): DAMVIQNPRYQVTQFGKPVTLSCSQTLNHNVMYWYQQKSSQAPKLLFHYYDKDFNNEADTPDNFQSRRPNTSFCFLDIRSPGLGDTAMYLCATSGRLAGGEETQYFGPGTRLLVL.